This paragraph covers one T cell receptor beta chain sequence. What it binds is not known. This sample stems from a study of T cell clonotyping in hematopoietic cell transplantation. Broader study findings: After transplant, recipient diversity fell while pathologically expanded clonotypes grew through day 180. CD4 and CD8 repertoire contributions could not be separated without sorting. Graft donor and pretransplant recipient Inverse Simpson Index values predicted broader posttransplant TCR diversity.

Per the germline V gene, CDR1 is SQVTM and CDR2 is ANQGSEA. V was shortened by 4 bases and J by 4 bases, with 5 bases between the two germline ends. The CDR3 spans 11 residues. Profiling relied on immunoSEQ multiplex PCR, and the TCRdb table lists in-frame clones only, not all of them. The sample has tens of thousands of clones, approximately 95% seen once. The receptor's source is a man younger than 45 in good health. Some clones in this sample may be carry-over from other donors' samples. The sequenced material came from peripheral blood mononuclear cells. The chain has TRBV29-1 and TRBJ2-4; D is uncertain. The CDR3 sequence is CSVGEKNIQYF. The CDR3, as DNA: TGCAGCGTTGGAGAGAAAAACATTCAGTACTTC.